This T cell receptor (beta chain) was captured by sequencing in a study of blood T cell repertoires in COVID-19. About the study: PBMCs, B-cell-depleted T cells, or T cells were the source of the cDNA or gDNA that made up the material.

CDR1 is SEHNR, CDR2 FQNEAQ, per germline (reference sequence). The CDR3 consists of 15 residues. Trimming cost V 1 base and J 2 bases, with 11 bases left between them. Participants' reported clinical history set cohort assignment. Cohort 3 donors counted as recovered after two negative PCRs, clearance, or resolved symptoms. Authors' data handling: Researchers report that nucleated cell counts were estimated from reference gene primer amplification. TCRdb's copy holds only in-frame clones and misses some; the assay was immunoSEQ multiplex PCR. V and J calls and clone size are those listed in that table; D and trimming were worked out from the DNA. The sample carries 300,000 or so clones, 80% to 90% recorded once.

Source material: PBMCs or T cells enriched from blood (not recorded which). The rearrangement links TRBV7-9 to TRBJ1-1; weak D call: TRBD1 (5 bases). The receptor was isolated from a woman between 18 and 29 years old who had recovered from COVID-19. In DNA form, the CDR3 reads TGTGCCAGCAGCTTAGAACACGGGGGTAACACTGAAGCTTTCTTT. It specifies CASSLEHGGNTEAFF.